This T cell receptor (beta chain) was identified in a study of vaccination effects on CD4 cells after COVID-19 (dated by TCRdb to between 2021 and 2023). With respect to the entire study: Participants received two doses of either the BNT162b2 or the mRNA-1273 mRNA SARS-CoV-2 vaccine. Cultures from other donors in the study were sequenced using the Oncomine TCR Beta short-read assay on an Illumina iSeq 100. SARS-CoV-2 spike-specific CD4+ TCR repertoires were compared before and after mRNA vaccination in COVID-19 convalescent patients and in infection-naive vaccine recipients. A total of 10 COVID-19 convalescent patients and a handful of SARS-CoV-2-naive healthy vaccine recipients were included in the full study. Pre-vaccine samples were drawn from a couple of convalescent patients 16 days and one week before the first dose, at 142 and 148 days after COVID-19 diagnosis. What the authors observed across the whole study: In convalescent patients, the post-vaccine spike-reactive repertoire was composed mainly of new vaccine-induced clones that were largely distinct from infection-induced clones. Only a small number of convalescent patients were included, and no early post-infection timepoints were available, which limited the study. Both infection-induced and vaccine-induced clones contracted markedly at late post-vaccination timepoints, which is consistent with waning T cell responses.

CDR1 and CDR2 are read off the germline V gene (reference sequence) as SSHAT and FNYEAQ. Its CDR3 holds 13 amino acids, cysteine through phenylalanine. Only the CDR3 DNA is retained, 39 bases long and in frame from the first base. This clone showed up just a few times. Its target antigen remains unknown. Relative to the germline gene, one junction end is altered; a read error may explain this. The ViraFEST assay stimulated PBMC with viral peptide pools and then used TCR sequencing to identify antigen-specific CD4+ T cell clonotypes by expansion. After around eleven days of culture, CD4+ T cells were isolated with the EasySep CD4+ T cell isolation kit. Convalescent patients had PCR-confirmed SARS-CoV-2 infection between March and December 2020, before Alpha, Beta and Delta variants emerged in the United States. Some 2 million PBMC per well were cultured in IMDM with around 5.3% human AB serum, 10 IU/ml IL-2 and gentamicin, plus 10 ug/ml peptides. On days 3 and 7, half of the culture medium was replaced with fresh IL-2-containing medium. Unless otherwise noted, each peptide stimulation condition was cultured in triplicate wells. PBMC were separated from whole blood using Ficoll-Paque Plus gradient centrifugation and were then either cryopreserved at -140C or used fresh. The QIAamp micro DNA kit was used to extract genomic DNA from the cultured CD4+ T cells.

The library was made by the immunoSEQ multiplex PCR assay. DNA from the cultured, isolated CD4+ T cells was subjected to TCR beta CDR3 sequencing. The authors' pipeline ran thus. Non-productive TCR sequences were discarded, and reads were trimmed to the CDR3 region, with only CDR3s of 7 or more amino acids retained. The MANAFEST web app was used to pick out antigen-specific clonotypes by comparing their expansion in peptide wells with that in reference cultures. Positive clones required FDR<0.05 expansion versus reference and all other wells, odds ratio above 5, and frequency above 0.1% in two replicate wells. A clonotype was defined as cross-reactive if the clonotype was significantly expanded both in SARS-CoV-2 spike wells and in at least one common cold coronavirus spike condition. CDR3 similarity was assessed by Levenshtein distance with the stringdist R package, and unrooted trees were built with ape in R 3.6.1. This is the immuneACCESS table as TCRdb keeps it, with only in-frame sequences that have V and J called. A part of the clones is gone; compared with another copy, unresolved V genes explain less than half, and the rest is unexplained. V and J calls and clone size follow that table, whereas D and trimming were derived from the DNA. In this sample the table shows under 35,000 clones, approximately 72% of which occur a single time. 28% of the sample comes from the top ten.

Here the chain combines TRBV7-7 and TRBJ2-5; the D gene is unclear. The sequencing used CD4+ T cells from PBMCs cultured with a peptide pool, collected before COVID-19 vaccination. This receptor was identified in a human donor who had a prior SARS-CoV-2 infection. The nucleotides are TGTGCTAGCAGCTTAGGTTGGCAAGAGACCCAGTACTTC. It is translated as CASSLGWQETQYF.